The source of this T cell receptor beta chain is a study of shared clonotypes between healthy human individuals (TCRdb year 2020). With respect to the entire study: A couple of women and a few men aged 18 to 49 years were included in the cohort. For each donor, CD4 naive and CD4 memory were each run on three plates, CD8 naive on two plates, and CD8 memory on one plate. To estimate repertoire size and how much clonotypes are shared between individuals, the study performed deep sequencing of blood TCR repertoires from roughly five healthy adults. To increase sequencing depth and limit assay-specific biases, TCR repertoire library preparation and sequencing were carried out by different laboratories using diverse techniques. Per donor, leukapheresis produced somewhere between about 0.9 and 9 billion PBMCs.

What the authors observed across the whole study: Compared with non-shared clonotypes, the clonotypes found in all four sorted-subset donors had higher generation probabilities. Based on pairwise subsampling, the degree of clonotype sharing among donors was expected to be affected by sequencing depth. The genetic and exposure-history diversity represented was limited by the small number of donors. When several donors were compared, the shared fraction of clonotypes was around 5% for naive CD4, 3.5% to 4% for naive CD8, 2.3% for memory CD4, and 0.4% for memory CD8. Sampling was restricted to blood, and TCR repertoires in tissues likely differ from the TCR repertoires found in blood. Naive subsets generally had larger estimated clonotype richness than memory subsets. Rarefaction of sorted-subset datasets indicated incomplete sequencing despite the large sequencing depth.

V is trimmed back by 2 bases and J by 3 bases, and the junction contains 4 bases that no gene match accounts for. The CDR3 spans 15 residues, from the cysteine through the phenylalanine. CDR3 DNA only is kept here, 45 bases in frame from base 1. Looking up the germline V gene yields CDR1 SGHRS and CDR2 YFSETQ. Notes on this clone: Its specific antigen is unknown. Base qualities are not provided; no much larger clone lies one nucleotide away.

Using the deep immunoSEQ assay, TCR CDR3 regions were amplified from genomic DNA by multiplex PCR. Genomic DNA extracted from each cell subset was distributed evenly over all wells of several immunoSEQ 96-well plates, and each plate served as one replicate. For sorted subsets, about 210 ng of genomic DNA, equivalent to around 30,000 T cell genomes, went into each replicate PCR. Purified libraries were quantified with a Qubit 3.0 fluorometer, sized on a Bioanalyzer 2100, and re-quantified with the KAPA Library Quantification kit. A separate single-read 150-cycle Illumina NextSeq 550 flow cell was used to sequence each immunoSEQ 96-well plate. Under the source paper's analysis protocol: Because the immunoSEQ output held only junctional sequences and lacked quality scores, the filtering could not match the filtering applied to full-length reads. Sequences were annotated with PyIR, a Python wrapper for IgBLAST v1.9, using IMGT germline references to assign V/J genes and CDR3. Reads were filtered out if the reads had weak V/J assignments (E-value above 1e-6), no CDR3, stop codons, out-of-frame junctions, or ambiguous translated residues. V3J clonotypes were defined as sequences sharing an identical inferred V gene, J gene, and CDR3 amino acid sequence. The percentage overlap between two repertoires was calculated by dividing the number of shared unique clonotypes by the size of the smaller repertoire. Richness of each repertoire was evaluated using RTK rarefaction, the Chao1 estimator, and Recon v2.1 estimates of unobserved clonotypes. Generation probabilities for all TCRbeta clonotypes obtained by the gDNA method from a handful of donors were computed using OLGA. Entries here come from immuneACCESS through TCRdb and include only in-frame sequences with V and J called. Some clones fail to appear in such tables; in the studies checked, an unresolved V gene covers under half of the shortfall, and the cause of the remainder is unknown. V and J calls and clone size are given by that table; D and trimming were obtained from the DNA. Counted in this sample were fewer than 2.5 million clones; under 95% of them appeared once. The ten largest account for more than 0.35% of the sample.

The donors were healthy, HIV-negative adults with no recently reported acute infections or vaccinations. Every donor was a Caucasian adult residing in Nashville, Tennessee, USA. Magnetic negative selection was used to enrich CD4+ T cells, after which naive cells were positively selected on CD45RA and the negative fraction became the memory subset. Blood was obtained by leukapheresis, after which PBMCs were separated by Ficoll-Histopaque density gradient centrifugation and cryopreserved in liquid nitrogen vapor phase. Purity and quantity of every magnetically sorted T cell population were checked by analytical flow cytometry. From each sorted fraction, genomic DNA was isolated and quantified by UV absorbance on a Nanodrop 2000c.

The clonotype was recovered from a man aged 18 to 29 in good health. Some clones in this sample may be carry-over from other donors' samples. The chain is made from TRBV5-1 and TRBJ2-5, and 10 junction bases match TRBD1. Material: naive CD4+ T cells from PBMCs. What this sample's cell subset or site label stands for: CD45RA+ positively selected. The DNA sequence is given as TGCGCCAGCAGCTTCGACGGGACAGGGGAAGAGACCCAGTACTTC. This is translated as CASSFDGTGEETQYF.